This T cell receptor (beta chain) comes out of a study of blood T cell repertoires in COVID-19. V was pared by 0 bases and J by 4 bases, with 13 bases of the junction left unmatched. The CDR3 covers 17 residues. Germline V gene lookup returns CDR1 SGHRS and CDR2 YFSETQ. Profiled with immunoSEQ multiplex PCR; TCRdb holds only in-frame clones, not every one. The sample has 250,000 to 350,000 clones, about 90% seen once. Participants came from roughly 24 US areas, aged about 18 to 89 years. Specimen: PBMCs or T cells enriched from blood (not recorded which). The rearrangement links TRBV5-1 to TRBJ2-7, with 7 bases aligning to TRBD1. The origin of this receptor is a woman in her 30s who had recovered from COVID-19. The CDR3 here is CASSLGPPDRVEYEQYF. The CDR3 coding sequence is TGCGCCAGCAGCTTGGGCCCCCCCGACAGGGTTGAGTACGAGCAGTACTTC. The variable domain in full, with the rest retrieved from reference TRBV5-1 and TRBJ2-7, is KAGVTQTPRYLIKTRGQQVTLSCSPISGHRSVSWYQQTPGQGLQFLFEYFSETQRNKGNFPGRFSGRQFSNSRSEMNVSTLELGDSALYLCASSLGPPDRVEYEQYFGPGTRLTVT.